This is a list of T cell receptor beta chains from one sample in a study of shared clonotypes between healthy human individuals. The data were produced by immunoSEQ multiplex PCR, yet TCRdb's version contains in-frame clones alone and is incomplete. The sample holds around 2.5 million clones, 80% to 95% seen once. The specimen sequenced was naive CD4+ T cells from PBMCs. All receptors come from a man younger than 30 in good health. Some clones in this sample may be carry-over from other donors' samples. CDR3s leave out the opening cysteine and the closing phenylalanine or tryptophan. Each record gives: V gene, J gene, CDR3 protein.

TRBV5-1	TRBJ1-1	ASSPTGGEGTEAF
TRBV7-8	TRBJ2-1	ASNIGGGGYNEQF
TRBV4-1	TRBJ1-4	ASSQVGGPNEKLF
TRBV5-1	TRBJ2-7	ASSLGTSDSYEQY
TRBV19	TRBJ2-7	ASSNPGDVYEQY
TRBV7-2	TRBJ2-7	ASSTLGLAGDEQY
TRBV4-1	TRBJ2-6	ASSQPTMSGPGANVLT
TRBV14	TRBJ2-7	ASSRFRGGDSYEQY
TRBV18	TRBJ2-1	ASASTGTSGYEQF
TRBV5-4	TRBJ2-6	ASSLSIMSGANVLT
TRBV2	TRBJ1-5	ASRRGGGRESNQPQH
TRBV4-2	TRBJ2-3	ASRPPGLGGDTQY
TRBV6-5	TRBJ2-2	ASSYSGLGTGELF
TRBV5-1	TRBJ1-1	ASSLVEGIGTEAF
TRBV14	TRBJ1-2	ASSQVGGRDYGYT
TRBV6-4	TRBJ2-1	ASSVGPLGGYEQF
TRBV6-6	TRBJ1-2	ASSYTPAPSDGYT
TRBV29-1	TRBJ2-2	SVEDFSGELF
TRBV28	TRBJ1-2	ASSLSPGGGGYT
TRBV28	TRBJ1-2	ASIVPGAGGYT
TRBV5-4	TRBJ2-2	ASSSPPGHLNTGELF
TRBV10-3	TRBJ2-1	ATGTGGLGNEQF
TRBV28	TRBJ2-7	ATRGRQVSYEQY
TRBV11-2	TRBJ2-1	ASRGRETYNEQF
TRBV5-1	TRBJ2-7	ASSFRPEGGEQY
TRBV27	TRBJ1-2	ASSLFGTGPNYGYT
TRBV6-6	TRBJ1-1	ASNRDINEAF
TRBV27	TRBJ1-6	ASSPYPAPLH
TRBV5-1	TRBJ2-3	ASGLAGASTDTQY
TRBV4-2	TRBJ2-1	ASSQDRARGEQF
TRBV7-9	TRBJ1-3	ASSLAGGGNTIY
TRBV21-1	TRBJ1-2	ARKDYRFLNEENYGYT
TRBV7-9	TRBJ1-4	ASSRGPNEKLF
TRBV14	TRBJ2-1	ASSSTTGGNEQF
TRBV9	TRBJ2-5	ASSAQGMRETQY
TRBV7-9	TRBJ2-3	ASSPDLGQY
TRBV29-1	TRBJ1-1	SGAFRNTEAF
TRBV5-5	TRBJ1-3	ASSPQLDRSAGNTIY
TRBV7-3	TRBJ2-3	ASSLTSSGRTDTQY
TRBV9	TRBJ2-7	ASSVGTGTGLY
TRBV27	TRBJ2-3	ASSFTPTTDTQY
TRBV18	TRBJ2-1	ASSPGRLSYNEQF
TRBV28	TRBJ2-7	ASSNYYEQY
TRBV28	TRBJ2-3	ASRSGGRTDTQY
TRBV11-2	TRBJ2-7	ASSRSPYEQY